Listed below are T cell receptor beta chains from one sample, sequenced in a study of identical twins. TCRdb re-analysed the 5' RACE reads in MiXCR, keeping a single row per CDR3 protein. The data hold under 450,000 distinct CDR3 sequences, with under 20% observed a single time. Sequences were obtained from naive T cells sorted from blood. Every receptor here comes from a man aged 50-60 years in good health. Both conserved end residues are part of each CDR3. The order of the fields is V gene, D gene, clone size, J gene, CDR3 protein, CDR3 DNA. A D gene is named only where the DNA matches it firmly. Part of the rows lack a size; the others show once, few, many or a class for expanded clones.

V gene: TRBV14
D gene: TRBD1
clone size: many
J gene: TRBJ1-1
CDR3 protein: CASSSGQGANTEAFF
CDR3 DNA: TGTGCCAGCAGCTCGGGTCAGGGGGCGAACACTGAAGCTTTCTTT

V gene: TRBV5-1
D gene: TRBD1
clone size: many
J gene: TRBJ2-7
CDR3 protein: CASSPRTGSTYEQYF
CDR3 DNA: TGCGCCAGCAGCCCCCGGACAGGGTCCACCTACGAGCAGTACTTC

V gene: TRBV7-9
D gene: NA
clone size: few
J gene: TRBJ2-7
CDR3 protein: CASSWGTLAYEQYF
CDR3 DNA: TGTGCCAGCAGCTGGGGGACACTCGCCTACGAGCAGTACTTC

V gene: TRBV19
D gene: TRBD2
clone size: few
J gene: TRBJ2-5
CDR3 protein: CASSNGLAGETQYF
CDR3 DNA: TGTGCCAGTAGTAACGGACTAGCGGGCGAGACCCAGTACTTC

V gene: TRBV29-1
D gene: NA
clone size: NA
J gene: TRBJ2-1
CDR3 protein: CSVEDIARPRGEQFF
CDR3 DNA: TGCAGCGTTGAAGATATAGCCCGGCCTAGAGGTGAGCAGTTCTTC

V gene: TRBV7-9
D gene: NA
clone size: NA
J gene: TRBJ2-7
CDR3 protein: CASSLAGPGPEQYF
CDR3 DNA: TGTGCCAGCAGCTTAGCTGGACCGGGGCCCGAGCAGTACTTC

V gene: TRBV29-1
D gene: TRBD2
clone size: many
J gene: TRBJ2-1
CDR3 protein: CSVASGRANEQFF
CDR3 DNA: TGCAGCGTTGCAAGTGGGAGGGCCAATGAGCAGTTCTTC

V gene: TRBV12-3/TRBV12-4
D gene: NA
clone size: many
J gene: TRBJ2-1
CDR3 protein: CASRAMASRHNEQFF
CDR3 DNA: TGTGCCAGCAGGGCTATGGCTAGCCGGCACAATGAGCAGTTCTTC

V gene: TRBV6-2/TRBV6-3
D gene: TRBD2
clone size: NA
J gene: TRBJ2-5
CDR3 protein: CASCGTTGTQYF
CDR3 DNA: TGTGCCAGCTGCGGGACTACGGGGACCCAGTACTTC

V gene: TRBV12-3/TRBV12-4
D gene: TRBD2
clone size: many
J gene: TRBJ2-2
CDR3 protein: CASSPGTSGRAVDTGELFF
CDR3 DNA: TGTGCCAGCAGTCCCGGGACTAGCGGGAGGGCCGTGGACACCGGGGAGCTGTTTTTT

V gene: TRBV4-3
D gene: NA
clone size: many
J gene: TRBJ2-7
CDR3 protein: CASSQDWGSYEQYF
CDR3 DNA: TGCGCCAGCAGCCAAGATTGGGGGTCCTACGAGCAGTACTTC

V gene: TRBV2
D gene: TRBD1
clone size: few
J gene: TRBJ2-7
CDR3 protein: CASRDAGGPSYEQYF
CDR3 DNA: TGTGCCAGCAGGGACGCAGGGGGACCCTCCTACGAGCAGTACTTC

V gene: TRBV20-1
D gene: NA
clone size: NA
J gene: TRBJ2-3
CDR3 protein: CSARKAGSRVSATQYF
CDR3 DNA: TGCAGTGCTAGAAAGGCAGGTAGCAGGGTTTCGGCTACGCAGTATTTT

V gene: TRBV20-1
D gene: TRBD2
clone size: few
J gene: TRBJ2-1
CDR3 protein: CSAPGGTSGSIEQFF
CDR3 DNA: TGCAGTGCTCCGGGGGGGACTAGCGGGAGTATTGAGCAGTTCTTC

V gene: TRBV5-1
D gene: TRBD1
clone size: many
J gene: TRBJ1-3
CDR3 protein: CASSGTGSSLSGNTIYF
CDR3 DNA: TGCGCCAGCAGCGGGACAGGGAGTTCTCTCTCTGGAAACACCATATATTTT

V gene: TRBV27
D gene: NA
clone size: few
J gene: TRBJ2-3
CDR3 protein: CASSGTWATDTQYF
CDR3 DNA: TGTGCCAGCAGCGGGACGTGGGCCACAGATACGCAGTATTTT

V gene: TRBV27
D gene: TRBD2
clone size: few
J gene: TRBJ2-1
CDR3 protein: CASSLIGGGEFF
CDR3 DNA: TGTGCCAGCAGTTTAATCGGCGGGGGGGAATTCTTC

V gene: TRBV10-3
D gene: NA
clone size: NA
J gene: TRBJ2-1
CDR3 protein: CAISRVSDNEQFF
CDR3 DNA: TGTGCCATCAGCAGGGTTAGTGACAATGAGCAGTTCTTC

V gene: TRBV29-1
D gene: TRBD1
clone size: many
J gene: TRBJ2-4
CDR3 protein: CSVVGQGLNIQYF
CDR3 DNA: TGCAGCGTTGTAGGACAGGGCCTAAACATTCAGTACTTC

V gene: TRBV28
D gene: TRBD2
clone size: NA
J gene: TRBJ2-5
CDR3 protein: CASSSPPGRGGRWETQYF
CDR3 DNA: TGTGCCAGCAGTTCTCCCCCGGGGCGGGGGGGCCGCTGGGAGACCCAGTACTTC